This T cell receptor beta chain was found in a study of blood T cell repertoires in COVID-19. Participants' reported clinical history set cohort assignment. There are 13 residues in the CDR3. Trimming pared 8 bases from V and 2 bases from J, leaving 12 bases between. Germline V gene data show CDR1 as LNHDA and CDR2 as SQIVND (reference sequence). Here immunoSEQ multiplex PCR was the method, and the copy in TCRdb shows in-frame clones only, minus some. The sample lists approximately 180,000 clones, approximately 92% occurring once. This sequence was found in a middle-aged woman with acute COVID-19. Input material: PBMCs or T cells enriched from blood (not recorded which). J is TRBJ2-5 and V is TRBV19, with D possibly being TRBD2 (6 bases). This CDR3 reads CASGGGQQETQYF. The CDR3 region has the DNA TGTGCCAGTGGTGGAGGGCAACAAGAGACCCAGTACTTC.